These 27 T cell receptor beta chains share one sample of origin, sequenced in a study of T cell repertoires in cytomegalovirus infection. No cognate antigen is known for these TCRs. TCRdb reanalysed the reads using MiXCR and keeps one entry per CDR3 protein. The sample yields fewer than 70,000 distinct CDR3 sequences, about 29% seen once. The specimen was CD8+ T cells from cultured PBMCs, collected from culture after CMV antigen stimulation. The receptors shown here come from a human donor in good health (CMV status not recorded). Some clones in this sample may be carry-over from other donors' samples.

This clonotype has only a few counts. The V gene is TRBV4-1, the J gene TRBJ2-7; either TRBD1 or TRBD2 may fit D (5 bases each). The V gene's germline CDR1 is MGHRA and CDR2 YSYEKL. V lost 0 bases to trimming and J lost 0 bases, with 9 bases between them. The CDR3 has 15 amino acids. DNA for the CDR3: TGCGCCAGCAGCCAAGAGGGACCCAGCTCCTACGAGCAGTACTTC. Its translation: CASSQEGPSSYEQYF.

V is TRBV27 and J is TRBJ2-1; perhaps TRBD1 as D (6 bases). The CDR3 has 15 amino acids. Germline V gene data show CDR1 as MNHEY and CDR2 as SMNVEV (reference sequence). Trimming took 6 bases from V and 0 from J, leaving 12 bases between them. As DNA, the CDR3 is TGTGCCAGCAGCCTGGACAGTTTCTCCTACAATGAGCAGTTCTTC. Translating it yields CASSLDSFSYNEQFF.

This clonotype showed up many times. The CDR3 bases are TGTGCCAGCAGTAGGGATGGGACTAGCGGGGGGCTCACCCGCTCCTCCTACGAGCAGTACTTC. Translating it yields CASSRDGTSGGLTRSSYEQYF. This chain joins TRBV27 and TRBJ2-7; TRBD2 matches at 15 bases. This CDR3 has 21 amino acids. Germline-derived CDR1 and CDR2 are MNHEY and SMNVEV (reference sequence). J gave up 0 bases and V 5 bases, and 17 bases lay outside the gene matches.

The rearrangement links TRBV7-9 to TRBJ2-3; D uncertain. V was trimmed by 5 bases and J by 4 bases, leaving 13 bases between them. The CDR3 contains 14 residues. The germline V gene has CDR1 SEHNR and CDR2 FQNEAQ (reference sequence). The CDR3 region has the DNA TGTGCCAGCAGCCTACTGGGCAGCGCAGATACGCAGTATTTT. It encodes CASSLLGSADTQYF.

This rearrangement joins TRBV19 to TRBJ1-5; D is perhaps TRBD1 (6 bases). V lost 1 base and J 0 bases, leaving 16 bases between the germline ends. This CDR3 has 18 amino acids. Germline V gene sequence: CDR1 LNHDA, CDR2 SQIVND (reference sequence). The CDR3 DNA reads TGTGCCAGTAGTATAGCAGGGGTCCCAGGTTATAGCAATCAGCCCCAGCATTTT. This encodes CASSIAGVPGYSNQPQHF.

This clonotype was detected only a few times. J is TRBJ1-2 and V is TRBV28; 7 bases line up with TRBD1. The germline gives CDR1 MDHEN, CDR2 SYDVKM. J gave up 4 bases and V 1 base, and 12 bases lay outside the gene matches. The CDR3 runs to 17 residues. CDR3 in DNA: TGTGCCAGCAGTTTATTTAGGAGGGGGCGCGGGAGCTATGGCTACACCTTC. It yields the protein CASSLFRRGRGSYGYTF.

This chain links TRBV27 with TRBJ2-7; 9 nucleotides agree with TRBD1. J was trimmed by 3 bases and V by 2 bases; bases with no gene match: 8. Germline CDR1 MNHEY, CDR2 SMNVEV (reference sequence). This CDR3 spans 16 amino acids. The CDR3 loop reads CASSLGSGTGIYEQYF. Here the CDR3 DNA reads TGTGCCAGCAGTTTAGGGTCGGGGACAGGGATCTACGAGCAGTACTTC.

This clonotype has ten or more counts. This chain links TRBV7-9 with TRBJ1-6; no clear D. The CDR3 runs to 13 residues. The germline V and J ends were trimmed by 2 bases and 7 bases, with 6 bases remaining between them. Per germline, CDR1 SEHNR and CDR2 FQNEAQ (reference sequence). CDR3 DNA: TGTGCCAGCAGCTTACCCAACAATTCACCCCTCCACTTT. It translates to CASSLPNNSPLHF.

J is TRBJ2-7 and V is TRBV11-2, with D uncertain. This CDR3 spans 13 amino acids. Deletions cut 3 bases from V and 3 bases from J, with 9 bases between. Germline-derived CDR1 and CDR2 are SGHAT and FQNNGV. This CDR3 reads CASSFLVDYEQYF. Written as DNA, the CDR3 is TGTGCCAGCAGCTTCCTCGTCGACTACGAGCAGTACTTC.

This clonotype has a count of ten or more. CDR3 bases: TGTGCCAGCAGCTTAGGCGGGGCCCCCGCCTACGAGCAGTACTTC. It translates to CASSLGGAPAYEQYF. The chain employs TRBV7-2 and TRBJ2-7, with D possibly TRBD2 on 6 matching bases. Germline assignment: CDR1 SGHTA and CDR2 FQGNSA. This CDR3 spans 15 amino acids. V lost 1 base and J 2 bases, leaving 12 bases between the germline ends.

This clonotype was detected many times. The gene calls are TRBV30 and TRBJ1-6; D is undetermined. V dropped 2 bases and J dropped 10 bases, with 18 bases sitting between them. The CDR3 runs 15 residues. Germline V gene data show CDR1 as GTSNPN and CDR2 as SVGIG (reference sequence). In DNA, the CDR3 is TGTGCCTGGAGTTACGACGGGTTTACGGGGTCACCCCTCCACTTT. Residues: CAWSYDGFTGSPLHF.

V usage is TRBV9 and J usage is TRBJ2-7; maybe TRBD1 (6 bases). The germline CDR1 and CDR2 sequences are SGDLS and YYNGEE. V lost 2 bases to trimming and J lost 2 bases, with 11 bases between them. The CDR3 loop spans 14 amino acids. CDR3 in DNA: TGTGCCAGCAGCGTGGGGGACATACCCTACGAGCAGTACTTC. Amino acids: CASSVGDIPYEQYF.

The chain uses TRBV2 and TRBJ2-7, with TRBD2 matching over 8 bases. V lost 6 bases, J lost 6 bases, and 13 bases stayed unmatched. The CDR3 is 15 residues long. Germline CDR1 is SNHLY and CDR2 is FYNNEI. CDR3 protein: CASRGSGLVTSEQYF. CDR3 nucleotides: TGTGCCAGCAGGGGATCGGGACTAGTAACATCCGAGCAGTACTTC.

The chain joins TRBV2 to TRBJ2-1; 7 bases fit TRBD1. V shed 6 bases, J shed 8 bases, and the junction held 16 bases outside the gene matches. Germline CDR1 SNHLY, CDR2 FYNNEI. CDR3 size: 16 residues. This CDR3 is CASSELGQATNHEQFF. The CDR3 DNA reads TGTGCCAGCAGCGAACTAGGACAGGCCACTAATCATGAGCAGTTCTTC.

The V gene is TRBV7-2, the J gene TRBJ2-1; D remains ambiguous. CDR1 and CDR2 (germline): SGHTA, FQGNSA. V was trimmed by 2 bases and J by 4 bases, leaving 12 bases between them. The CDR3 is made up of 15 amino acids. This chain's CDR3 is CASSLTAAIYNEQFF. CDR3 sequence (DNA): TGTGCCAGCAGCTTAACCGCGGCAATTTACAATGAGCAGTTCTTC. The variable domain in full, completed from reference TRBV7-2 and TRBJ2-1, reads GAGVSQSPSNKVTEKGKDVELRCDPISGHTALYWYRQSLGQGLEFLIYFQGNSAPDKSGLPSDRFSAERTGGSVSTLTIQRTQQEDSAVYLCASSLTAAIYNEQFFGPGTRLTVL.

The chain links TRBV4-3 to TRBJ2-1, with no clear D. Germline-derived CDR1 and CDR2 are LGHNA and YSLEER. The V end was cut by 2 bases, the J end by 12 bases, with 5 bases between. The CDR3 covers 10 residues. The CDR3 loop reads CASSQCGQFF. The DNA for the CDR3 is TGCGCCAGCAGCCAATGCGGGCAGTTCTTC.

The chain couples TRBV4-3 to TRBJ2-4; 8 nucleotides align to TRBD1. The CDR3 contains 18 residues. V shed 1 base, J shed 3 bases, and the junction held 11 bases outside the gene matches. CDR1 and CDR2 from the germline V gene are LGHNA and YSLEER. The CDR3: CASSQAHRTGLLKNIQYF. DNA for the CDR3: TGCGCCAGCAGCCAAGCCCACCGGACAGGGCTACTCAAAAACATTCAGTACTTC.

As concerns this clonotype: One end of the junction is discordant with germline, which a read error may explain. The chain is built from TRBV19 and TRBJ2-1; TRBD1 is a possible D gene (5 bases). Per the germline V gene, CDR1 is LNHDA and CDR2 is SQIVND (reference sequence). This CDR3 region has 13 residues. CDR3 coding DNA: TGTGCCAGCGCCAGGGTATCCTTCAATGAGCAGTTCTTC. Translation: CASARVSFNEQFF.

This chain uses TRBV20-1 with TRBJ2-3; the match to TRBD2 covers 7 bases. Germline lookup yields CDR1 DFQATT and CDR2 SNEGSKA (reference sequence). The CDR3 has 18 residues. Trimming took 1 base from V and 8 from J; bases not matched to a gene: 21. CDR3 residues: CSARGTLSSGHDVGTQYF. CDR3 DNA sequence: TGCAGTGCTAGAGGCACCCTATCTAGCGGCCACGATGTGGGTACGCAGTATTTT.

Ten or more counts support this clonotype. This rearrangement joins TRBV7-6 to TRBJ1-4, with 8 bases that match TRBD1. Germline V lookup: CDR1 SGHVS, CDR2 FNYEAQ. V lost 0 bases, J lost 0 bases, and 3 bases stayed unmatched. CDR3 size: 17 residues. The CDR3 sequence is CASSLAQQGATNEKLFF. The CDR3 nucleotides read TGTGCCAGCAGCTTAGCGCAACAGGGGGCAACTAATGAAAAACTGTTTTTT.

This clonotype was seen only a few times. CDR3 residues: CSARDLGQDLYEQYF. The CDR3 region has the DNA TGCAGTGCTAGAGATCTGGGACAGGATCTCTACGAGCAGTACTTC. This chain connects TRBV20-1 to TRBJ2-7; 8 nucleotides match TRBD1. The CDR3 spans 15 residues. Germline CDR1 DFQATT, CDR2 SNEGSKA (reference sequence). The V and J ends lost 0 bases and 3 bases, in that order; junction bases with no gene match: 7.

This clonotype was detected many times. This chain connects TRBV20-1 to TRBJ2-7, with TRBD2 identical over 10 bases. Germline-derived CDR1 and CDR2 are DFQATT and SNEGSKA (reference sequence). The CDR3 loop spans 19 amino acids. The V and J ends lost 3 bases and 1 base, in that order; junction bases with no gene match: 18. The CDR3: CSASIIGQPRTSGSYEQYF. DNA for the CDR3: TGCAGTGCTAGTATTATTGGACAGCCCAGGACTAGCGGTTCCTACGAGCAGTACTTC.

This clonotype has just a few counts. The rearrangement joins TRBV12-3 or TRBV12-4 to TRBJ1-4; D may be TRBD1 (6 bases). This CDR3 region has 15 residues. The V end lost 6 bases, the J end lost 4 bases, and 15 bases lay between the germline ends. CDR3 region: CASRGGGGGNEKLFF. The DNA of the CDR3 is TGTGCCAGCAGGGGAGGGGGGGGGGGTAATGAAAAACTGTTTTTT.

The V gene is TRBV7-9, the J gene TRBJ1-1; 9 bases match TRBD1. The CDR3 length is 14 residues. Germline CDR1 and CDR2: SEHNR and FQNEAQ (reference sequence). The J segment lost 1 base and the V segment lost 5 bases, leaving 2 bases of the junction unmatched. CDR3 region: CASSTDRGNTEAFF. The CDR3 bases are TGTGCCAGCAGCACGGACAGGGGGAACACTGAAGCTTTCTTT.

As regards this clonotype: One end of the junction varies from germline; a read error may be responsible. The chain is built from TRBV19 and TRBJ2-2, with TRBD2 matching 10 bases. The germline CDR1 and CDR2 sequences are LNHDA and SQIVND (reference sequence). The CDR3 runs to 15 residues. CDR3 protein: CASTSGGGNAGELFF. The CDR3 nucleotides read TGTGCCAGTACCAGCGGGGGGGGGAACGCCGGGGAGCTGTTTTTT.

In the case of this clonotype: One end of the junction varies from germline; a read error may be responsible. This chain connects TRBV27 to TRBJ2-6; D unclear. Germline CDR1 reads MNHEY; CDR2 reads SMNVEV (reference sequence). The length of the CDR3 is 14 residues. The CDR3 reads CACSLGSGANVLTF. DNA for the CDR3: TGTGCCTGCAGTTTGGGGTCTGGGGCCAACGTCCTGACTTTC.

The rearrangement links TRBV4-3 to TRBJ1-2; 7 positions match TRBD1. V shed 4 bases and J 4 bases; nucleotides not matched to a gene: 12. The CDR3 length is 16 residues. The germline gives CDR1 LGHNA, CDR2 YSLEER. The CDR3: CASSPHTGTVTYGYTF. CDR3 nucleotides: TGCGCCAGCAGCCCACACACCGGGACAGTCACCTATGGCTACACCTTC.